The subject of this entry is one TCR beta chain. Germline V CDR1 and CDR2: MDHEN, SYDVKM. The CDR3 is 16 residues long. The V segment lost 9 bases and the J segment 1 base; nucleotides outside the gene matches: 12. This specimen comes from a study of PD-L1 blockade in urothelial cancer. Study-wide background: Blood-derived samples held a median around 140,000 T cells.

This table comes from immunoSEQ multiplex PCR, and its TCRdb copy is limited to in-frame clones, with some not included. The sample gives under 50,000 clones, 65% to 90% of which show up once; 24% is in the top ten. The time point is: peripheral blood 6 weeks after treatment start. J is TRBJ1-2 and V is TRBV28; 9 positions agree with TRBD1. This TCR was recovered from a man aged 55 to 69 with urothelial cancer. Sequenced material: PBMCs, taken around atezolizumab (anti-PD-L1) treatment. CDR3 region: CASFPTGGTYNYGYTF. The CDR3 DNA reads as TGTGCCAGTTTTCCCACAGGGGGCACTTATAACTATGGCTACACCTTC.